One and the same sample provided the 14 T cell receptor beta chains below, sequenced in a study of technical replicates of blood from a handful of donors. Clones were read by immunoSEQ multiplex PCR, and TCRdb kept only the in-frame ones, dropping some. The table lists 95,000 or so clones, roughly 96% of them singletons. Sequenced material: T cells isolated from PBMCs. The origin of the receptors is a human donor in good health.

The genes are TRBV28 and TRBJ2-3, with D perhaps TRBD2 (5 bases). Trimming stripped 2 bases from V and 2 bases from J, with 8 bases between. The length of the CDR3 is 14 residues. The germline gives CDR1 MDHEN, CDR2 SYDVKM. CDR3 sequence (DNA): TGTGCCAGCAGTTTAGTGGGAGCCACAGATACGCAGTATTTT. It encodes CASSLVGATDTQYF. Looking up the rest from reference TRBV28 and TRBJ2-3 gives the full variable domain: DVKVTQSSRYLVKRTGEKVFLECVQDMDHENMFWYRQDPGLGLRLIYFSYDVKMKEKGDIPEGYSVSREKKERFSLILESASTNQTSMYLCASSLVGATDTQYFGPGTRLTVL.

Here the CDR3 reads CASEGLSIAQYF. In DNA, the CDR3 is TGTGCCAGCGAGGGACTGTCTATAGCGCAGTATTTT. The chain is built from TRBV11-3 and TRBJ2-3; TRBD2 is a possible D gene (6 bases). The CDR3 spans 12 residues. In germline, CDR1 is SGHNT, CDR2 YENEEA. Trimming shortened V by 8 bases and J by 10 bases, and 16 bases separated the two germline ends.

This chain uses TRBV27 with TRBJ2-4; 7 bases are a match to TRBD1. This CDR3 spans 15 amino acids. In germline, CDR1 is MNHEY, CDR2 SMNVEV (reference sequence). V gave up 7 bases and J gave up 8 bases; unmatched junction bases: 14. The CDR3 here is CASKPDREGIDIQYF. The CDR3 DNA sequence: TGTGCCAGCAAGCCCGACAGGGAAGGTATAGACATTCAGTACTTC.

The rearrangement joins TRBV30 to TRBJ2-7, with a tentative D call TRBD1 (6 bases). CDR1 is GTSNPN and CDR2 is SVGIG in the germline V gene (reference sequence). Trimming shortened V by 1 base and J by 2 bases, and 6 bases separated the two germline ends. The CDR3 contains 12 residues. The CDR3 DNA reads TGTGCCTGGAGTGGGACAGCCTACGAGCAGTACTTC. It yields the protein CAWSGTAYEQYF.

This chain uses TRBV9 with TRBJ1-1, with TRBD1 matching 9 bases. Germline values: CDR1 SGDLS, CDR2 YYNGEE. This CDR3 comprises 11 residues. Trimming took 5 bases from V and 8 from J; bases not matched to a gene: 1. In nucleotides, the CDR3 is TGTGCCAGCAGGGGGACAGGGGAAGCTTTCTTT. This codes for CASRGTGEAFF.

The genes are TRBV4-1 and TRBJ1-2; 7 nucleotides line up with TRBD1. Germline values: CDR1 MGHRA, CDR2 YSYEKL. This CDR3 region has 14 residues. Trimming cost V 3 bases and J 7 bases; bases outside gene matches: 8. The CDR3 DNA is TGCGCCAGCAGCCACAACAGGGGTTCCAGTGGCTACACCTTC. It encodes CASSHNRGSSGYTF.

Here the CDR3 reads CASSQLLAGDETQYF. CDR3 sequence (DNA): TGCGCCAGCAGCCAGTTACTAGCGGGAGACGAGACCCAGTACTTC. This chain links TRBV4-3 with TRBJ2-5; 11 bases match TRBD2. V gave up 3 bases and J gave up 5 bases; unmatched junction bases: 5. The length of the CDR3 is 15 residues. The germline CDR1 and CDR2 sequences are LGHNA and YSLEER.

The chain recombines TRBV5-1 with TRBJ2-2, with 8 bases lining up with TRBD1. Germline V gene lookup returns CDR1 SGHRS and CDR2 YFSETQ. This CDR3 region has 17 residues. With 5 bases clipped from V and 4 bases from J, the junction kept 13 bases outside the gene matches. The CDR3, as DNA: TGCGCCAGCAGTTCCGGACAGGGAATAGTGATCACCGGGGAGCTGTTTTTT. This sequence encodes CASSSGQGIVITGELFF.

This chain joins TRBV28 and TRBJ2-5, with 7 bases aligning to TRBD1. Trimming at V came to 3 bases and at J to 1 base, leaving 14 bases not matched to a gene. Per germline, CDR1 MDHEN and CDR2 SYDVKM. The CDR3 extends over 18 amino acids. The CDR3 DNA follows: TGTGCCAGCAGTTTTGGGGGTCCAGGACAGGTGGCCCAAGAGACCCAGTACTTC. It codes for CASSFGGPGQVAQETQYF.

The V gene is TRBV19, the J gene TRBJ1-1, with D possibly being TRBD1 (6 bases). The CDR3 consists of 12 residues. Germline CDR1 reads LNHDA; CDR2 reads SQIVND (reference sequence). The V gene lost 9 bases and the J gene lost 3 bases, with 11 bases spanning the gap. The CDR3 protein is CASRDRYTEAFF. CDR3 nucleotide sequence: TGTGCCAGCAGAGACAGGTACACTGAAGCTTTCTTT. Supplemented by reference TRBV19 and TRBJ1-1, the full variable domain reads DGGITQSPKYLFRKEGQNVTLSCEQNLNHDAMYWYRQDPGQGLRLIYYSQIVNDFQKGDIAEGYSVSREKKESFPLTVTSAQKNPTAFYLCASRDRYTEAFFGQGTRLTVV.

V is TRBV6-1 and J is TRBJ1-3; 7 positions match TRBD1. The CDR3 consists of 15 residues. The germline V gene has CDR1 MNHNS and CDR2 SASEGT. Trimming took 0 bases from V and 4 from J; bases not matched to a gene: 3. This CDR3 reads CASSEAMGQGNTIYF. The DNA of the CDR3 is TGTGCCAGCAGTGAAGCGATGGGACAGGGAAACACCATATATTTT.

The chain links TRBV28 to TRBJ2-3; TRBD2 is a possible D gene (5 bases). The CDR3 extends over 13 amino acids. The germline V gene has CDR1 MDHEN and CDR2 SYDVKM. V lost 5 bases and J 6 bases, leaving 12 bases between the germline ends. The CDR3 DNA reads as TGTGCCAGCAGTCGCTCTTCGGGGGATACGCAGTATTTT. Protein product: CASSRSSGDTQYF.

The CDR3 DNA follows: TGTGCCAGCAGCTTGGGAGCGCTCACTGAAGCTTTCTTT. Its protein product is CASSLGALTEAFF. This rearrangement joins TRBV7-9 to TRBJ1-1, with D unresolved. The CDR3 sequence is 13 residues long. Trimming removed 3 bases at V and 4 bases at J, with 9 bases between. Germline assignment: CDR1 SEHNR and CDR2 FQNEAQ (reference sequence).

The chain couples TRBV5-6 to TRBJ2-3, with D maybe TRBD2 (6 bases). Germline CDR1 is SGHDT and CDR2 is YYEEEE. The V end lost 6 bases, the J end lost 6 bases, and 14 bases lay between the germline ends. CDR3 length: 13 amino acids. The CDR3 sequence: CASKSAEGDTQYF. CDR3 nucleotides: TGTGCCAGCAAGTCAGCGGAGGGGGATACGCAGTATTTT.